A single sample gave rise to the 24 T cell receptor beta chains below, sequenced in a study of early T cells in non-severe SARS-CoV-2 infection. TCRdb re-derived calls from the 5' RACE reads in MiXCR, one entry per CDR3 protein. The repertoire has approximately 120,000 distinct CDR3 sequences, about 15% of them found once; the top ten carry 21%. Material: whole blood. The receptor source for this set is an adult who was a healthcare worker with PCR-confirmed SARS-CoV-2 infection or an uninfected control (not recorded which).

This clonotype was seen a handful of times. The chain recombines TRBV21-1 with TRBJ1-1; the tabulated D call, TRBD1, remains unverified against the DNA. TRBV21-1 is a recognized pseudogene. The CDR3 has 14 amino acids. CDR3 amino acids: CASSPQGLNTEAFF. The CDR3 nucleotides read TGTGCCAGCAGCCCACAGGGATTGAACACTGAAGCTTTCTTT.

This rearrangement joins TRBV19 to TRBJ2-1; D gene ambiguous. This CDR3 spans 14 amino acids. With 3 bases removed from V and 5 bases from J, the gap between germline ends came to 11 bases. Germline CDR1 LNHDA, CDR2 SQIVND (reference sequence). CDR3 in amino acids: CASSISTGDNEQFF. Here the CDR3 DNA reads TGTGCCAGTAGTATTTCGACTGGTGACAATGAGCAGTTCTTC.

This clonotype was seen a few times. The V gene is TRBV2, the J gene TRBJ1-2; TRBD1 matches at 10 bases. The V segment lost 9 bases and the J segment 4 bases; nucleotides outside the gene matches: 2. This CDR3 has 12 residues. Germline CDR1 reads SNHLY; CDR2 reads FYNNEI. This CDR3 reads CARGDRGYGYTF. For the CDR3, the DNA is TGTGCCAGAGGGGACAGGGGCTATGGCTACACCTTC.

This clonotype was counted many times. The chain is built from TRBV10-3 and TRBJ2-7; D gene uncertain. Per the germline V gene, CDR1 is ENHRY and CDR2 is SYGVKD. V was pared by 1 base and J by 6 bases, with 4 bases between. There are 11 residues in the CDR3. Here the CDR3 reads CAISELGEQYF. Written as DNA, the CDR3 is TGTGCCATCAGTGAGTTGGGCGAGCAGTACTTC.

This chain joins TRBV10-3 and TRBJ1-2; a weak D match, TRBD1 (5 bases). The CDR3 has 14 residues. Germline CDR1 ENHRY, CDR2 SYGVKD. Trimming removed 6 bases at V and 3 bases at J, with 14 bases between. As DNA, the CDR3 is TGTGCCATCAGCCCCCTGGACACGGACTATGGCTACACCTTC. This sequence encodes CAISPLDTDYGYTF.

In its sample, this clonotype was seen a few times. This sequence joins TRBV3-1 and TRBJ1-6; no definite D call. V lost 0 bases, J lost 4 bases, and 10 bases lay in between. The CDR3 has 16 residues. Germline V CDR1 and CDR2: LGHDT, YNNKEL (reference sequence). The CDR3 is CASSQDPLQYNSPLHF. The DNA for the CDR3 is TGTGCCAGCAGCCAAGATCCCCTTCAATATAATTCACCCCTCCACTTT.

The chain has TRBV2 and TRBJ2-5, with D tentatively TRBD2 (6 bases). The CDR3 is 14 amino acids. Trimming removed 8 bases at V and 6 bases at J, with 19 bases between. The germline V gene encodes CDR1 SNHLY and CDR2 FYNNEI. Here the CDR3 reads CASGDRAGMKTQYF. CDR3 nucleotide sequence: TGTGCCAGCGGAGATCGAGCGGGCATGAAGACCCAGTACTTC.

This chain links TRBV5-4 with TRBJ1-2; D is unclear. Deletions cut 4 bases from V and 7 bases from J, with 17 bases between. CDR3 size: 14 residues. CDR1 and CDR2 (germline): SGHNT, YYREEE (reference sequence). CDR3 loop: CASSANPAGSGYTF. In nucleotides, the CDR3 is TGTGCCAGCAGCGCCAATCCGGCCGGGTCTGGCTACACCTTC.

This clonotype was counted a few times. The V call is TRBV7-6, the J call TRBJ2-1; D may be TRBD2 (5 bases). This CDR3 is built from 16 residues. From germline, CDR1 is SGHVS and CDR2 FNYEAQ. With 1 base removed from V and 6 bases from J, the gap between germline ends came to 16 bases. CDR3 region: CASSLGGGRGSNEQFF. The CDR3 DNA is TGTGCCAGCAGCTTAGGAGGTGGGCGCGGGTCCAATGAGCAGTTCTTC.

This clonotype was counted many times. V is TRBV6-6 and J is TRBJ2-3; unclear D gene. The CDR3 consists of 14 residues. The germline gives CDR1 MNHNY, CDR2 SVGAGI (reference sequence). The ends were cut back, 9 bases at V and 0 bases at J, with 13 bases in the middle. DNA of the CDR3: TGTGCCAGTCGACATGCCTCTAGCACAGATACGCAGTATTTT. Its translation is CASRHASSTDTQYF.

This clonotype has just a few counts. The rearrangement joins TRBV12-3 or TRBV12-4 to TRBJ2-1, with D uncertain. Trimming pared 3 bases from V and 11 bases from J, leaving 8 bases between. The CDR3 is made up of 11 amino acids. CDR3 coding DNA: TGTGCCAGCAGTTTTTTGCATCAGCAGTTCTTC. Its protein is CASSFLHQQFF.

This clonotype has just one count. This sequence may be a read error, since a much larger clone differs from it by one base. The CDR3 does not end in the conserved phenylalanine or tryptophan, so this is likely a read error. The V and J genes are TRBV11-2 and TRBJ2-3, with D hard to call. CDR3 length: 12 residues. The germline CDR1 and CDR2 sequences are SGHAT and FQNNGV. V gave up 5 bases and J gave up 5 bases, with 8 bases separating them. CDR3 in amino acids: CASSPFLDTQYL. CDR3 bases: TGTGCCAGCAGCCCCTTCTTAGATACGCAGTATCTT.

The chain uses TRBV6-6 and TRBJ1-1; D not certain. Germline V CDR1 and CDR2: MNHNY, SVGAGI (reference sequence). The CDR3 runs to 12 residues. The V and J ends lost 1 base and 2 bases respectively, with 2 bases between them. The CDR3 DNA reads as TGTGCCAGCAGTTACTTTAACACTGAAGCTTTCTTT. It specifies CASSYFNTEAFF.

This chain joins TRBV10-3 and TRBJ1-2, with TRBD1 as a possible D gene (6 bases). V gave up 2 bases and J gave up 6 bases, with 10 bases separating them. The CDR3 sequence is 13 residues long. Germline CDR1 reads ENHRY; CDR2 reads SYGVKD. Here the CDR3 reads CAISEDRQHGYTF. Written as DNA, the CDR3 is TGTGCCATCAGTGAGGACAGGCAACATGGCTACACCTTC.

This chain uses TRBV20-1 with TRBJ2-5; 8 positions agree with TRBD2. The CDR3 has 15 residues. J was trimmed by 6 bases and V by 0 bases; bases with no gene match: 9. The germline V gene encodes CDR1 DFQATT and CDR2 SNEGSKA (reference sequence). CDR3 residues: CSARDTRTSWQTQYF. CDR3 coding DNA: TGCAGTGCTAGAGATACTAGGACTAGCTGGCAGACCCAGTACTTC.

This clonotype has more than one count but fewer than ten. The rearrangement links TRBV11-3 to TRBJ1-6; D is unclear. Per germline, CDR1 SGHNT and CDR2 YENEEA. The V end was cut by 5 bases, the J end by 1 base, with 24 bases between. The CDR3 is 20 residues long. The CDR3 sequence is CASSRYAGIEDVSYNSPLHF. The CDR3 bases are TGTGCCAGCAGCCGATATGCTGGGATAGAAGATGTGTCCTATAATTCACCCCTCCACTTT.

The chain joins TRBV7-9 to TRBJ2-5; D is undetermined. The germline gives CDR1 SEHNR, CDR2 FQNEAQ (reference sequence). CDR3 length equals 15 residues. V lost 5 bases and J lost 4, with 17 bases in between. Here the CDR3 reads CASSPSRARRETQYF. The CDR3 region has the DNA TGTGCCAGCAGCCCCTCTAGGGCTCGGCGAGAGACCCAGTACTTC.

DNA for the CDR3: TGTGCCAGCTCACCGGACGAAGGAAACACCATATATTTT. Translated: CASSPDEGNTIYF. The chain links TRBV18 to TRBJ1-3, with D uncertain. V was shortened by 3 bases and J by 4 bases, with 7 bases between the two germline ends. The CDR3 has 13 residues. In germline, CDR1 is KGHSH, CDR2 LQKENI.

This chain joins TRBV4-2 and TRBJ2-2, with TRBD2 matching 8 bases. V was clipped by 0 bases and J by 0 bases; unmatched bases: 9. Germline V CDR1 and CDR2: LGHNA, YNFKEQ. CDR3 length: 19 residues. CDR3 coding DNA: TGTGCCAGCAGCCAAGATCGCGGAGCGGGGGTCGCGAACACCGGGGAGCTGTTTTTT. Translation gives CASSQDRGAGVANTGELFF.

The V gene is TRBV6-2 or TRBV6-3, the J gene TRBJ1-5, with D hard to call. CDR3 length: 14 amino acids. From germline, CDR1 is MNHEY and CDR2 SVGEGT. Trimming stripped 5 bases from V and 7 bases from J, with 15 bases between. The CDR3 is CASSTFQEAQPQHF. Here the CDR3 DNA reads TGTGCCAGCAGTACATTTCAAGAGGCGCAGCCCCAGCATTTT.

The genes are TRBV12-2 and TRBJ1-2; TRBD1, the table's D call, was not compared with the DNA. TRBV12-2 is noted as a pseudogene. The CDR3 has 14 amino acids. The CDR3 sequence: CASRPQGSHYGYTF. CDR3 bases: TGTGCAAGTCGCCCCCAGGGTAGTCACTATGGCTACACCTTC.

CDR3 loop: CATALYNEQFF. Written as DNA, the CDR3 is TGCGCCACCGCCCTCTACAATGAGCAGTTCTTC. This chain connects TRBV10-2 to TRBJ2-1; no reliable D call. Germline CDR1 WSHSY, CDR2 SAAADI. CDR3 length: 11 amino acids. V was trimmed by 10 bases and J by 3 bases, leaving 7 bases between them.

This clonotype was seen more than once but under ten times. The J gene is TRBJ1-2, the V gene TRBV29-1; tentative D call: TRBD1 (5 bases). V lost 7 bases, J lost 2 bases, and 11 bases lay in between. This CDR3 has 12 residues. Germline V lookup: CDR1 SQVTM, CDR2 ANQGSEA. CDR3 sequence reads: CSADQGNYGYTF. The CDR3 DNA follows: TGCAGCGCCGACCAGGGAAACTATGGCTACACCTTC.

The chain recombines TRBV4-2 with TRBJ2-7; 11 bases agree with TRBD2. Germline CDR1 is LGHNA and CDR2 is YNFKEQ. Germline trimming cut 2 bases from V and 3 bases from J; bases unmatched to any gene: 9. There are 17 residues in the CDR3. In DNA, the CDR3 is TGTGCCAGCAGCCAACGACACGGGACTAGCGGACTCTACGAGCAGTACTTC. Protein: CASSQRHGTSGLYEQYF.